The 8 T cell receptor beta chains in this list originate from one sample, sequenced in a study of cytomegalovirus exposure and HLA in healthy donors. PCR employed 60 Vbeta and 13 Jbeta primers. Measured with immunoSEQ multiplex PCR; TCRdb has only the in-frame clones, and not every one. The table has around 150,000 clones, roughly 82% seen once. The sequencing input was PBMCs. All receptors come from a man aged 45-65 years in good health and CMV-seropositive.

This chain uses TRBV7-6 with TRBJ2-5; TRBD1 agrees at 8 bases. The J call may be faulty, since TRBJ2-7 better matches the DNA end. The CDR3 runs to 12 residues. Germline CDR1 and CDR2: SGHVS and FNYEAQ. CDR3 loop: CASSEDRGEQYF. CDR3 bases: TGTGCCAGCAGCGAAGACAGGGGCGAGCAGTACTTC.

The chain carries TRBV28 and TRBJ2-7, with 9 positions matching TRBD1. The trim removed 5 bases at V and 3 bases at J, leaving 5 bases unmatched. Germline CDR1 reads MDHEN; CDR2 reads SYDVKM. There are 14 residues in the CDR3. As DNA, the CDR3 is TGTGCCAGCAGTCTCCGGACAGGGGACTACGAGCAGTACTTC. This codes for CASSLRTGDYEQYF.

This clone was found once. The rearrangement uses TRBV6-5 and TRBJ1-1; TRBD1 aligns across 9 bases. Germline assignment: CDR1 MNHEY and CDR2 SVGAGI. The V segment lost 7 bases and the J segment 11 bases; nucleotides outside the gene matches: 17. The CDR3 extends over 15 amino acids. The CDR3 spells CASNILRTGAPEAFF. CDR3 nucleotides: TGTGCCAGCAATATCCTCCGGACAGGGGCCCCCGAGGCTTTCTTT.

The rearrangement uses TRBV4-2 and TRBJ1-1, with D uncertain. The CDR3 is made up of 14 amino acids. V was trimmed by 0 bases and J by 6 bases, leaving 11 bases between them. Germline CDR1 is LGHNA and CDR2 is YNFKEQ. The CDR3 region is CASSQDPITAEAFF. DNA of the CDR3: TGTGCCAGCAGCCAAGATCCTATAACGGCTGAAGCTTTCTTT.

V is TRBV7-2 and J is TRBJ1-1, with TRBD1 as a possible D gene (5 bases). Germline V gene lookup returns CDR1 SGHTA and CDR2 FQGNSA. This CDR3 is 13 amino acids long. V was shortened by 4 bases and J by 4 bases, with 10 bases between the two germline ends. This chain's CDR3 is CASSSRQSTEAFF. In DNA, the CDR3 is TGTGCCAGCAGCTCAAGACAGAGCACTGAAGCTTTCTTT.

The J gene is TRBJ2-3, the V gene TRBV11-2; 12 bases map to TRBD2. Per germline, CDR1 SGHAT and CDR2 FQNNGV. The CDR3 contains 15 residues. V dropped 6 bases and J dropped 1; count of bases not matched to a gene: 2. CDR3 in DNA: TGTGCCAGCAGTAGGACTAGCGGGGGCACAGATACGCAGTATTTT. It specifies CASSRTSGGTDTQYF.

The chain combines TRBV14 with TRBJ2-3; 12 bases align to TRBD2. Germline CDR1 reads SGHDN; CDR2 reads FVKESK. Trimming at V came to 2 bases and at J to 10 bases, leaving 1 base not matched to a gene. The CDR3 is made up of 13 amino acids. The CDR3 DNA follows: TGTGCCAGCAGCCAACGGACTAGCGGGGCGCAGTATTTT. It encodes CASSQRTSGAQYF.

This clone was counted only a few times. This sequence joins TRBV10-3 and TRBJ1-1; D is undetermined. The V gene lost 8 bases and the J gene lost 1 base, with 8 bases spanning the gap. This CDR3 contains 12 residues. The germline CDR1 and CDR2 sequences are ENHRY and SYGVKD. CDR3 sequence reads: CAIGRQNTEAFF. Written as DNA, the CDR3 is TGTGCCATCGGTCGACAGAACACTGAAGCTTTCTTT.